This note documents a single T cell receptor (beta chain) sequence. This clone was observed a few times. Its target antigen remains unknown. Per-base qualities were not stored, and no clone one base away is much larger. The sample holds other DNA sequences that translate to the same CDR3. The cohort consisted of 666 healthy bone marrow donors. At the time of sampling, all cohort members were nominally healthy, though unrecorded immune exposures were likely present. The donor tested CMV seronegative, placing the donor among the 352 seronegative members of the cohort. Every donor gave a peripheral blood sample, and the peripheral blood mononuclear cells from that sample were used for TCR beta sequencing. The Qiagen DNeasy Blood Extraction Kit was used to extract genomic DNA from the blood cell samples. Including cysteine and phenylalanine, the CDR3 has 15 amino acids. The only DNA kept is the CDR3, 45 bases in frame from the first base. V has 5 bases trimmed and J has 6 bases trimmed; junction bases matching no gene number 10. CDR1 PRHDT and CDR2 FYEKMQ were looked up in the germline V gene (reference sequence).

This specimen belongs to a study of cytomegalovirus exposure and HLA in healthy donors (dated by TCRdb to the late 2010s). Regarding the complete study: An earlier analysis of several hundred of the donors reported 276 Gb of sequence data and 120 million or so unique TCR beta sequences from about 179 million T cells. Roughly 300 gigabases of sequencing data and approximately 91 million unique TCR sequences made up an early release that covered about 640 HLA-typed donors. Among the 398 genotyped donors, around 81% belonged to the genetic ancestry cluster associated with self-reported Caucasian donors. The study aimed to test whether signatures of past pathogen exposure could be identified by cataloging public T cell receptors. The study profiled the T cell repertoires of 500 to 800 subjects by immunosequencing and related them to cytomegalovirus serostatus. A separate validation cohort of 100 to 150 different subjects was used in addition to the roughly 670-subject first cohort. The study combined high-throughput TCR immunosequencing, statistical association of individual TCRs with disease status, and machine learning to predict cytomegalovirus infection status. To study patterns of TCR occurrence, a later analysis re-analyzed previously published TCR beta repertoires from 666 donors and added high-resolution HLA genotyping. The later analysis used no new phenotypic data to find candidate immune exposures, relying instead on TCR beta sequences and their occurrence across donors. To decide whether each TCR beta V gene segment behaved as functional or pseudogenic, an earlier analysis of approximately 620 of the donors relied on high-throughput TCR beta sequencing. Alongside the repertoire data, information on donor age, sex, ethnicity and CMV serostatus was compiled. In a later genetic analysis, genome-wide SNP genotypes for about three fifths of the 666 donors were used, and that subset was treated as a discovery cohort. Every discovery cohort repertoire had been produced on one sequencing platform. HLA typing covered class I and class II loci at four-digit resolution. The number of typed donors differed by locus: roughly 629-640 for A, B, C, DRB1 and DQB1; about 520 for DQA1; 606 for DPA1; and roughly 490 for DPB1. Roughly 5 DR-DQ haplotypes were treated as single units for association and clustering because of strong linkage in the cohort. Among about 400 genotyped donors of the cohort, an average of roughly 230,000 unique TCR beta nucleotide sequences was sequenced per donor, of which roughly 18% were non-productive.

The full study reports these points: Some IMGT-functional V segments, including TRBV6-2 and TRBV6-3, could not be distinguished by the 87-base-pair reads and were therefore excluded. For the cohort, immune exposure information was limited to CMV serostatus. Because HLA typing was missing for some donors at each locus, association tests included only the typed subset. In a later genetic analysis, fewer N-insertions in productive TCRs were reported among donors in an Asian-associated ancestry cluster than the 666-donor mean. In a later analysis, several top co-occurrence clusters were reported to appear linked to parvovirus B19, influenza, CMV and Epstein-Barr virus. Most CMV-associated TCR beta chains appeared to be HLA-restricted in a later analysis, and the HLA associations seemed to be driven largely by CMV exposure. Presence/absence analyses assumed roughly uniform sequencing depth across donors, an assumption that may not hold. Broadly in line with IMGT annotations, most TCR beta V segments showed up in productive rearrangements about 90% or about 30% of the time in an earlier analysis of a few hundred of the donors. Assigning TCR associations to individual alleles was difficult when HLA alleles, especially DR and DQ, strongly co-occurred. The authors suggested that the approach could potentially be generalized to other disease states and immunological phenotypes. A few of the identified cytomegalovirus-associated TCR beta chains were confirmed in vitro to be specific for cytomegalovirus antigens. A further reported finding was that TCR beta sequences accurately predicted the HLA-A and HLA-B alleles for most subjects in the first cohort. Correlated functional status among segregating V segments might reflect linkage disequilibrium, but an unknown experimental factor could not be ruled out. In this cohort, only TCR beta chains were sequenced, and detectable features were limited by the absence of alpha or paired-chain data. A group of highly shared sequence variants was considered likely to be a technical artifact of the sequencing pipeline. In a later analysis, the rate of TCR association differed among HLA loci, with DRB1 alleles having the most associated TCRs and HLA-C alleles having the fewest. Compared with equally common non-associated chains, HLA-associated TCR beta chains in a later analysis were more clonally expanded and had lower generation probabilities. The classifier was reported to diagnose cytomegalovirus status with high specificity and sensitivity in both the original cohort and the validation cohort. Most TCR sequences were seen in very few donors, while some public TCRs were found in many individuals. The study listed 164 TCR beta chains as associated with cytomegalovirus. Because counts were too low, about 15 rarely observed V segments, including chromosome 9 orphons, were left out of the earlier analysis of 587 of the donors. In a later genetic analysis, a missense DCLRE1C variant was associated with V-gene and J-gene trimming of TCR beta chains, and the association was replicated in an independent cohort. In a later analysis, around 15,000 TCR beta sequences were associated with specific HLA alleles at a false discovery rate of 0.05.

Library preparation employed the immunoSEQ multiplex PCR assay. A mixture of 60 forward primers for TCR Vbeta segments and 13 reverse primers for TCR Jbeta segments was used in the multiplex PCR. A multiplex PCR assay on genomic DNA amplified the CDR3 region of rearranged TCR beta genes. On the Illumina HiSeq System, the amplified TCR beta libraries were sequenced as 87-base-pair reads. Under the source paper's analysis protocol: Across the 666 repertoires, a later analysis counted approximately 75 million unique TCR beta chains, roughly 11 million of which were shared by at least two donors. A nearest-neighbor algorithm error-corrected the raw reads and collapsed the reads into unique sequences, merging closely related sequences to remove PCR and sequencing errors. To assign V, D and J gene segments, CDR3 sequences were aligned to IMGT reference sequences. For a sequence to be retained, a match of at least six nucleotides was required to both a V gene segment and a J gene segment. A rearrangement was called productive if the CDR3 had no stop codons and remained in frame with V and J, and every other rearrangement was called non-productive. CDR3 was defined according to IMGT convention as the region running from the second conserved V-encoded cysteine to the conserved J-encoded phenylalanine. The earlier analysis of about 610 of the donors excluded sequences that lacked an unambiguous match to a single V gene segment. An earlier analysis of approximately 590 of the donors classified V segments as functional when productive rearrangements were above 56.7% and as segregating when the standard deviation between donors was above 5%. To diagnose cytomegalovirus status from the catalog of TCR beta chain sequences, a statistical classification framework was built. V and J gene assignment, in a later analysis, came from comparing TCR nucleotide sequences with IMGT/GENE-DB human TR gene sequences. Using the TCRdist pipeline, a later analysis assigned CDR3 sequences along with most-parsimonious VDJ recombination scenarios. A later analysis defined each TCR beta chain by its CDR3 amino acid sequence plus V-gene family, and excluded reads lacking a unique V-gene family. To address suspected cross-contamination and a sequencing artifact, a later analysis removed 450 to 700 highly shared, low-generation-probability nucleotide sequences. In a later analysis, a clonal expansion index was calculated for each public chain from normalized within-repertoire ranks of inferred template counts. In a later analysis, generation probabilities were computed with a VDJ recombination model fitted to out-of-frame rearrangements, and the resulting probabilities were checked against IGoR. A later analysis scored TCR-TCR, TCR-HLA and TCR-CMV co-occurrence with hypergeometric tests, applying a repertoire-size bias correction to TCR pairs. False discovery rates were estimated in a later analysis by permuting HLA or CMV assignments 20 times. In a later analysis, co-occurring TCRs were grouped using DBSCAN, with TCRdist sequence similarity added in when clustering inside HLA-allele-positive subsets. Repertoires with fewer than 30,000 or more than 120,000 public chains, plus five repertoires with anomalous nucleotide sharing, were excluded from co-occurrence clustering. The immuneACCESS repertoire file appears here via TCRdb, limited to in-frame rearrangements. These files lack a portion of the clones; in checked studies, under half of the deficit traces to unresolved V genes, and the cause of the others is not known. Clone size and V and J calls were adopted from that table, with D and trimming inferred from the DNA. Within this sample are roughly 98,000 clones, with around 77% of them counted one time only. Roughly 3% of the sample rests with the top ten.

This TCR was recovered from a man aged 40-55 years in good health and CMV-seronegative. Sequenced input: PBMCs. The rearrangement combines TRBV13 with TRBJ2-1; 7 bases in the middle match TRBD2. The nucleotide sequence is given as TGTGCCAGCAGCCCTGGACTAGACCGAATCAATGAGCAGTTCTTC. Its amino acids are CASSPGLDRINEQFF.